Each of the 20 T cell receptor beta chains below was sequenced from the same sample in a study of T cells in Graves' hyperthyroidism and ophthalmopathy. The investigators amplified TCR beta CDR3 regions from RNA transcripts. The HTBI primer set was used in a first-round RT-PCR of the TCR CDR3. TCRdb itself ran the multiplex PCR reads through MiXCR, one entry per CDR3 protein. The repertoire has 300,000 to 450,000 distinct CDR3 sequences, approximately 13% of them found once; the top ten carry 9.5% to 11%. The sequencing input was blood. The receptor set was obtained from a woman aged 55-70 years with Graves' hyperthyroidism.

This clonotype has a handful of counts. Written as DNA, the CDR3 is TGCGCCAGCAGCTTGGAGGGACAGAGCTACAATGAGCAGTTCTTC. This sequence encodes CASSLEGQSYNEQFF. The rearrangement uses TRBV5-1 and TRBJ2-1; 7 nucleotides align to TRBD1. There are 15 residues in the CDR3. V lost 0 bases to trimming and J lost 3 bases; unmatched junction nucleotides: 3. Germline V gives CDR1 SGHRS, CDR2 YFSETQ. The variable domain in full, completed from reference TRBV5-1 and TRBJ2-1, reads KAGVTQTPRYLIKTRGQQVTLSCSPISGHRSVSWYQQTPGQGLQFLFEYFSETQRNKGNFPGRFSGRQFSNSRSEMNVSTLELGDSALYLCASSLEGQSYNEQFFGPGTRLTVL.

Many counts were recorded for this clonotype. This chain uses TRBV28 with TRBJ2-3; D is unresolved. Germline V gene data show CDR1 as MDHEN and CDR2 as SYDVKM. The CDR3 loop spans 13 amino acids. The V gene lost 8 bases and the J gene lost 0 bases, with 9 bases spanning the gap. The CDR3 loop reads CASRNPSTDTQYF. The CDR3 nucleotides are TGTGCCAGCCGAAATCCTAGCACAGATACGCAGTATTTT.

This clonotype showed up many times. Here the CDR3 reads CASRDTRSSYEQYF. CDR3 coding DNA: TGCGCCAGCAGGGACACCAGAAGCTCCTACGAGCAGTACTTC. The chain has TRBV10-1 and TRBJ2-7; tentatively, D is TRBD1 (5 bases). The germline gives CDR1 WNHNN, CDR2 SYGVQD (reference sequence). The CDR3 is made up of 14 amino acids. The V end was cut by 6 bases, the J end by 0 bases, with 12 bases between.

As concerns this clonotype: A much larger clone lies a single base off, so this may be a read error. The chain has TRBV5-1 and TRBJ1-2, with unresolved D. The V gene's germline CDR1 is SGHRS and CDR2 YFSETQ. The length of the CDR3 is 13 residues. Between the trimmed V and J ends, which lost 0 bases and 10 bases, there was a span of 13 bases. CDR3 sequence reads: CASSLEEVGDYTF. The CDR3 DNA is TGCGCCAGCAGCTTGGAGGAGGTCGGCGACTACACCTTC.

The sample holds a few counts of this clonotype. V gene TRBV29-1 combines with J gene TRBJ1-2; 7 nucleotides line up with TRBD1. Looked up from germline, CDR1 is SQVTM and CDR2 is ANQGSEA. The CDR3 runs to 12 residues. V lost 6 bases to trimming and J lost 3 bases; unmatched junction nucleotides: 4. The CDR3 nucleotides are TGCAGCGTCGCAACAGGGGACTATGGCTACACCTTC. It specifies CSVATGDYGYTF.

Here the CDR3 reads CASSFNRGQVTDTQYF. The CDR3 region has the DNA TGTGCCAGCAGCTTTAACAGGGGGCAGGTCACAGATACGCAGTATTTT. The chain combines TRBV12-3 or TRBV12-4 with TRBJ2-3; 9 bases align to TRBD1. V gave up 6 bases and J gave up 2 bases; unmatched junction bases: 9. This CDR3 spans 16 amino acids.

This clonotype was detected many times. The V call is TRBV7-3, the J call TRBJ1-1; TRBD1 matches 7 bases. Trimming took 5 bases from V and 5 from J; bases not matched to a gene: 8. CDR3 length: 14 amino acids. The V gene's germline CDR1 is SGHTA and CDR2 FQGTGA. The CDR3: CASSPTGWMTEAFF. The CDR3 DNA follows: TGTGCCAGCAGCCCGACAGGGTGGATGACTGAAGCTTTCTTT.

This clonotype was recorded many times. The genes are TRBV20-1 and TRBJ2-1; D is unresolved. Deletions cut 3 bases from V and 1 base from J, with 7 bases between. The CDR3 has 13 amino acids. The V gene's germline CDR1 is DFQATT and CDR2 SNEGSKA (reference sequence). CDR3 protein: CSASVGSYNEQFF. The CDR3 DNA reads as TGCAGTGCTAGTGTAGGATCCTACAATGAGCAGTTCTTC.

The V gene is TRBV4-1, the J gene TRBJ2-1; tentatively, D is TRBD2 (5 bases). The CDR3 totals 17 residues. The germline V gene has CDR1 MGHRA and CDR2 YSYEKL. V was trimmed by 3 bases and J by 7 bases, leaving 22 bases between them. DNA for the CDR3: TGCGCCAGCAGCCAGAGGGTTCTCTGGCGTGAGTTAAATGAGCAGTTCTTC. It encodes CASSQRVLWRELNEQFF.

The rearrangement links TRBV6-1 to TRBJ2-7, with unresolved D. Germline assignment: CDR1 MNHNS and CDR2 SASEGT. The CDR3 has 14 residues. The V gene lost 5 bases and the J gene lost 2 bases, with 13 bases spanning the gap. The CDR3, as DNA: TGTGCCAGCAGTCCACAAGCAGGCCCCTACGAGCAGTACTTC. Its protein is CASSPQAGPYEQYF.

This clonotype was recorded at least ten times. V usage is TRBV28 and J usage is TRBJ2-7; D ambiguous. Germline values: CDR1 MDHEN, CDR2 SYDVKM. CDR3 size: 12 residues. The V end lost 6 bases, the J end lost 6 bases, and 12 bases lay between the germline ends. The CDR3 DNA is TGTGCCAGCAGCGACCAGTGGGGCGAGCAGTACTTC. It translates to CASSDQWGEQYF. Drawing the rest from reference TRBV28 and TRBJ2-7, the complete variable domain is DVKVTQSSRYLVKRTGEKVFLECVQDMDHENMFWYRQDPGLGLRLIYFSYDVKMKEKGDIPEGYSVSREKKERFSLILESASTNQTSMYLCASSDQWGEQYFGPGTRLTVT.

This clonotype was picked up many times. The CDR3: CASRVLAAYEQYF. CDR3 nucleotides: TGTGCCAGCAGGGTACTAGCGGCCTACGAGCAGTACTTC. This chain connects TRBV2 to TRBJ2-7, with 8 bases fitting TRBD2. The CDR3 has 13 amino acids. Germline CDR1 reads SNHLY; CDR2 reads FYNNEI. With V trimmed by 6 bases and J by 2 bases, 3 bases remained unmatched.

This clonotype was picked up many times. The rearrangement uses TRBV7-2 and TRBJ1-1; D uncertain. This CDR3 spans 16 amino acids. V lost 3 bases, J lost 5 bases, and 19 bases lay in between. Germline CDR1 reads SGHTA; CDR2 reads FQGNSA. CDR3 in amino acids: CASSFRSTRTETEAFF. The CDR3 DNA is TGTGCCAGCAGCTTTAGGTCGACAAGAACAGAGACTGAAGCTTTCTTT. The full variable domain, rest sourced from reference TRBV7-2 and TRBJ1-1, is GAGVSQSPSNKVTEKGKDVELRCDPISGHTALYWYRQSLGQGLEFLIYFQGNSAPDKSGLPSDRFSAERTGGSVSTLTIQRTQQEDSAVYLCASSFRSTRTETEAFFGQGTRLTVV.

Many counts were recorded for this clonotype. V is TRBV18 and J is TRBJ2-1; 7 bases are a match to TRBD1. CDR1 KGHSH and CDR2 LQKENI come from the germline V gene. The J segment lost 7 bases and the V segment lost 1 base, leaving 7 bases of the junction unmatched. The CDR3 loop spans 15 amino acids. DNA for the CDR3: TGTGCCAGCTCACCACGGGACAGCCGGCAGAATGAGCAGTTCTTC. Amino acids: CASSPRDSRQNEQFF.

Comments on this clonotype: A much larger clone is a single base away; this may be a read error. This chain connects TRBV2 to TRBJ1-2; D remains ambiguous. The CDR3 is 13 residues long. Trimming took 5 bases from V and 4 from J, leaving 11 bases between them. Germline loops: CDR1 SNHLY, CDR2 FYNNEI. The CDR3 sequence is CASSRHSSYGYTF. CDR3 in DNA: TGTGCCAGCAGTCGCCACAGTAGCTATGGCTACACCTTC.

The CDR3 loop reads CASSLGLAGSDTQYF. CDR3 sequence (DNA): TGTGCCAGCAGCCTCGGACTAGCGGGGTCAGATACGCAGTATTTT. The chain uses TRBV7-3 and TRBJ2-3; 12 positions match TRBD2. Germline CDR1 reads SGHTA; CDR2 reads FQGTGA. This CDR3 region has 15 residues. The V gene end was trimmed by 5 bases and the J gene end by 4 bases; junction bases not matched to a gene: 4.

Ten or more counts support this clonotype. The chain is built from TRBV20-1 and TRBJ2-1; D is possibly TRBD2 (5 bases). V was cut by 2 bases and J by 6 bases, with 8 bases left in between. The CDR3 sequence is 12 residues long. Germline-derived CDR1 and CDR2 are DFQATT and SNEGSKA (reference sequence). The CDR3 DNA follows: TGCAGTGCTAGACTTAGCGCCAATGAGCAGTTCTTC. It yields the protein CSARLSANEQFF.

This clonotype was counted many times. The chain links TRBV10-3 to TRBJ2-3; 11 bases fit TRBD2. J gave up 7 bases and V 2 bases, and 5 bases lay outside the gene matches. The CDR3 has 15 amino acids. CDR1 and CDR2 (germline): ENHRY, SYGVKD. The CDR3: CAISETSGGTNTQYF. In nucleotides, the CDR3 is TGTGCCATCAGTGAGACTAGCGGGGGAACTAATACGCAGTATTTT.

V usage is TRBV6-2 or TRBV6-3 and J usage is TRBJ2-3; 14 bases map to TRBD2. V was pared by 6 bases and J by 4 bases, with 6 bases of the junction left unmatched. The CDR3 runs 16 residues. Germline V gene sequence: CDR1 MNHEY, CDR2 SVGEGT. CDR3 residues: CASSGGTSGRSDTQYF. The CDR3 DNA reads as TGTGCCAGCAGCGGCGGGACTAGCGGGAGATCAGATACGCAGTATTTT.

As for this clonotype: One end of the junction does not line up with germline, which may come from a read error. V usage is TRBV5-6 and J usage is TRBJ2-1, with D perhaps assigned TRBD1 or TRBD2 (5 bases each). CDR1 is SGHDT, CDR2 YYEEEE, per germline. The CDR3 length is 15 residues. CDR3 sequence: CASSLGLTPRDEQFF. CDR3 nucleotides: TGTGCCAGCAGTTTGGGGCTGACCCCGCGGGATGAGCAGTTCTTC.